What follows are 5 T cell receptor beta chains derived from one specimen sequenced in a study of T cells in Graves' hyperthyroidism and ophthalmopathy. Amplified regions were TCR beta CDR3 sequences from RNA transcripts. The HTBI primer set drove a first-round RT-PCR of the TCR CDR3. TCRdb processed the multiplex PCR reads anew with MiXCR; each CDR3 protein has one entry. The top ten clones hold 8.9% of a sample with about 840,000 distinct CDR3 sequences, around 38% of them seen once. The sequenced sample consisted of blood. These receptors all stem from a man between 18 and 29 years old with Graves' hyperthyroidism.

The chain links TRBV7-6 to TRBJ2-7, with 12 nucleotides matching TRBD2. Trimming took 1 base from V and 7 from J; bases not matched to a gene: 8. The CDR3 runs to 16 residues. In germline, CDR1 is SGHVS, CDR2 FNYEAQ. The CDR3 DNA is TGTGCCAGCAGCTTAGGGCTAGCGGGGGGGCCGGGGGAGCAGTACTTC. Residues: CASSLGLAGGPGEQYF.

V gene TRBV15 combines with J gene TRBJ1-5, with TRBD1 matching over 7 bases. Germline V gene sequence: CDR1 LNHNV, CDR2 YYDKDF (reference sequence). The J segment lost 6 bases and the V segment lost 10 bases, leaving 12 bases of the junction unmatched. The CDR3 has 14 amino acids. The CDR3 region has the DNA TGTGCCAGCAGACAGACAGGGAGTCCTCAGCCCCAGCATTTT. Protein sequence: CASRQTGSPQPQHF.

This sequence joins TRBV7-2 and TRBJ2-5, with a possible D match to TRBD1 (5 bases). The CDR3 loop spans 13 amino acids. Germline assignment: CDR1 SGHTA and CDR2 FQGNSA. V was trimmed by 5 bases and J by 5 bases, leaving 12 bases between them. As DNA, the CDR3 is TGTGCCAGCAGCAGCCAGGGTTACGAGACCCAGTACTTC. This encodes CASSSQGYETQYF. The full variable domain, rest sourced from reference TRBV7-2 and TRBJ2-5, is GAGVSQSPSNKVTEKGKDVELRCDPISGHTALYWYRQSLGQGLEFLIYFQGNSAPDKSGLPSDRFSAERTGGSVSTLTIQRTQQEDSAVYLCASSSQGYETQYFGPGTRLLVL.

This clonotype was seen more than once but under ten times. The V and J genes are TRBV4-1 and TRBJ2-7; D unclear. The CDR3 has 13 amino acids. The ends were cut back, 4 bases at V and 7 bases at J, with 14 bases in the middle. Germline values: CDR1 MGHRA, CDR2 YSYEKL. CDR3 protein: CASSPRATDEQYF. DNA for the CDR3: TGCGCCAGCAGCCCTCGCGCTACCGATGAGCAGTACTTC.

The chain has TRBV5-4 and TRBJ2-7; D uncertain. The CDR3 has 14 residues. Germline values: CDR1 SGHNT, CDR2 YYREEE (reference sequence). V was shortened by 4 bases and J by 5 bases, with 16 bases between the two germline ends. CDR3 nucleotides: TGTGCCAGCAGCCTACGAACACGGATCCACGAGCAGTACTTC. Protein sequence: CASSLRTRIHEQYF.